The 15 T cell receptor beta chains below come from one sample, sequenced in a study of response to subunit inactivated influenza vaccine. A single record per CDR3 protein comes from TCRdb applying MiXCR to the RT-PCR reads. Of about 540,000 distinct CDR3 sequences listed, around a quarter are singletons. These records were also assigned to another study, of T cells expressing NK-cell markers. From that study: 5'RACE template switching built TCR beta cDNA with unique molecular identifiers.

Specimen: CD4+ T cells sorted from PBMCs, collected 11 to 12 days after vaccination. The receptor set was obtained from a man aged 50 or older who received an inactivated influenza vaccine.

This clonotype was found a few times. The genes are TRBV12-3 or TRBV12-4 and TRBJ2-1; 10 positions agree with TRBD2. The CDR3 totals 18 residues. Trimming took 0 bases from V and 1 from J; bases not matched to a gene: 6. CDR3 nucleotides: TGTGCCAGCAGTTTAGCGGCGGGACTAGCGAATTCCTACAATGAGCAGTTCTTC. This sequence encodes CASSLAAGLANSYNEQFF.

The rearrangement links TRBV5-5 to TRBJ1-4; no clear D. Germline V gives CDR1 SGHKS, CDR2 YYEKEE (reference sequence). Trimming pared 0 bases from V and 7 bases from J, leaving 10 bases between. CDR3 length equals 14 residues. The CDR3 sequence is CASSLEPSGEKLFF. CDR3 bases: TGTGCCAGCAGCTTGGAGCCATCGGGTGAAAAACTGTTTTTT.

This clonotype was seen ten or more times. V usage is TRBV4-3 and J usage is TRBJ2-7; possibly TRBD2 for D (5 bases). Trimming left V 0 bases short and J 2 bases short, with 11 bases between. The CDR3 has 15 residues. Looked up from germline, CDR1 is LGHNA and CDR2 is YSLEER. The CDR3 is CASSQEIGVPYEQYF. CDR3 bases: TGCGCCAGCAGCCAAGAAATCGGGGTGCCCTACGAGCAGTACTTC.

This clonotype has more than one count but fewer than ten. The chain is built from TRBV24-1 and TRBJ2-2, with D possibly TRBD2 on 5 matching bases. Germline CDR1 is KGHDR and CDR2 is SFDVKD. The CDR3 is 15 amino acids. V lost 6 bases and J lost 6, with 16 bases in between. The CDR3 loop reads CATSRVGMEAGELFF. CDR3 nucleotides: TGTGCCACCAGTCGGGTAGGGATGGAGGCCGGGGAGCTGTTTTTT.

This clonotype came up a few times. V gene TRBV12-3 or TRBV12-4 combines with J gene TRBJ1-1; D is ambiguous. The CDR3 spans 13 residues. Trimming cost V 4 bases and J 1 base, with 7 bases left between them. The CDR3 here is CASSSRPNTEAFF. CDR3 in DNA: TGTGCCAGCAGTTCTAGACCGAACACTGAAGCTTTCTTT.

This clonotype came up once. This rearrangement joins TRBV5-1 to TRBJ2-3, with 10 bases that match TRBD2. The germline V gene encodes CDR1 SGHRS and CDR2 YFSETQ. The CDR3 length is 14 residues. Trimming took 4 bases from V and 7 from J; bases not matched to a gene: 6. Here the CDR3 DNA reads TGCGCCAGCAGCCCTAGCGGGGGACGGCATACGCAGTATTTT. It is translated as CASSPSGGRHTQYF.

The chain is built from TRBV20-1 and TRBJ2-3; TRBD1 matches 7 bases. CDR3 length: 14 residues. CDR1 is DFQATT and CDR2 is SNEGSKA in the germline V gene (reference sequence). Trimming at V came to 3 bases and at J to 3 bases, leaving 6 bases not matched to a gene. Here the CDR3 DNA reads TGCAGTGCTAGCGACAGGGATGGGACAGATACGCAGTATTTT. This sequence encodes CSASDRDGTDTQYF.

This clonotype was detected only a few times. The chain carries TRBV7-2 and TRBJ1-2; D is unresolved. The length of the CDR3 is 17 residues. CDR1 and CDR2 from the germline V gene are SGHTA and FQGNSA. V lost 2 bases and J 1 base, leaving 17 bases between the germline ends. The CDR3 nucleotides are TGTGCCAGCAGCTTAACGCCGGCCGGAATAATTAACTATGGCTACACCTTC. Amino acids: CASSLTPAGIINYGYTF.

In this sample, this clonotype turned up a few times. The chain's CDR3 is CASSESAVAYNEQFF. CDR3 nucleotide sequence: TGTGCCAGCAGTGAATCGGCAGTTGCCTACAATGAGCAGTTCTTC. The chain joins TRBV2 to TRBJ2-1; no firm D call. Germline V gene data show CDR1 as SNHLY and CDR2 as FYNNEI. This CDR3 region has 15 residues. V was shortened by 2 bases and J by 2 bases, with 10 bases between the two germline ends.

This clonotype was seen only a few times. V usage is TRBV7-3 and J usage is TRBJ2-1; maybe TRBD2 (5 bases). The V end lost 0 bases, the J end lost 4 bases, and 10 bases lay between the germline ends. Germline V gene sequence: CDR1 SGHTA, CDR2 FQGTGA. This CDR3 is built from 15 residues. The CDR3 coding sequence is TGTGCCAGCAGCTTAACTAGTCGGACTTACAATGAGCAGTTCTTC. Translated: CASSLTSRTYNEQFF. The full variable domain, completed using reference TRBV7-3 and TRBJ2-1, is GAGVSQTPSNKVTEKGKYVELRCDPISGHTALYWYRQSLGQGPEFLIYFQGTGAADDSGLPNDRFFAVRPEGSVSTLKIQRTERGDSAVYLCASSLTSRTYNEQFFGPGTRLTVL.

J is TRBJ1-6 and V is TRBV7-9, with 7 bases matching TRBD1. V trimming: 1 base; J trimming: 6 bases; junction bases outside the gene matches: 3. This CDR3 comprises 15 residues. Germline V gives CDR1 SEHNR, CDR2 FQNEAQ (reference sequence). CDR3 region: CASSLEGGGNSPLHF. The DNA of the CDR3 is TGTGCCAGCAGCTTAGAAGGGGGCGGTAATTCACCCCTCCACTTT.

This clonotype was recorded a few times. The chain combines TRBV5-5 with TRBJ2-7; weak D call: TRBD1 (5 bases). CDR3 size: 14 residues. CDR1 and CDR2 (germline): SGHKS, YYEKEE (reference sequence). The germline V and J ends were trimmed by 2 bases and 2 bases, with 11 bases remaining between them. CDR3 loop: CASSFTMGPYEQYF. CDR3 nucleotide sequence: TGTGCCAGCAGCTTTACGATGGGGCCCTACGAGCAGTACTTC.

The V gene is TRBV9, the J gene TRBJ2-1; D is undetermined. CDR1 and CDR2 (germline): SGDLS, YYNGEE. The germline V and J ends were trimmed by 3 bases and 3 bases, with 7 bases remaining between them. The CDR3 is made up of 13 amino acids. CDR3 sequence: CASSGEYYNEQFF. The CDR3 DNA is TGTGCCAGCAGCGGAGAATACTACAATGAGCAGTTCTTC.

Remarks on this clonotype: A read error may be the cause here, since a much bigger clone is one base away. The chain has TRBV3-1 and TRBJ1-2, with a tentative D call TRBD1 (6 bases). V lost 2 bases and J 3 bases, leaving 16 bases between the germline ends. This CDR3 region has 16 residues. CDR1 is LGHDT, CDR2 YNNKEL, per germline (reference sequence). CDR3 amino acids: CASSQYGGLGYYGYTF. The CDR3 DNA sequence: TGTGCCAGCAGCCAATACGGGGGCCTAGGGTACTATGGCTACACCTTC.

This chain uses TRBV11-2 with TRBJ2-7; no clear D gene. From germline, CDR1 is SGHAT and CDR2 FQNNGV. The CDR3 consists of 14 residues. Trimming left V 1 base short and J 2 bases short, with 9 bases between. The CDR3 sequence is CASSLVAVTYEQYF. In DNA, the CDR3 is TGTGCCAGCAGCTTAGTGGCAGTCACCTACGAGCAGTACTTC.